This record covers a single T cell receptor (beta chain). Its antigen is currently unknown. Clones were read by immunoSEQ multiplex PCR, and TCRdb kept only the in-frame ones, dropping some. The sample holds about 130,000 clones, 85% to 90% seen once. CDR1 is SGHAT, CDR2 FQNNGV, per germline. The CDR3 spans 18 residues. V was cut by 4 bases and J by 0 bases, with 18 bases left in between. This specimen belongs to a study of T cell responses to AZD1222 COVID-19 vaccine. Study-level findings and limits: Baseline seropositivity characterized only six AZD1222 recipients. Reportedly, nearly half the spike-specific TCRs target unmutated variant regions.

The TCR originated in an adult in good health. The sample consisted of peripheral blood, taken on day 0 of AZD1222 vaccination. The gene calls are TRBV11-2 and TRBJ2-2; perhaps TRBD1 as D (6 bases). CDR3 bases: TGTGCCAGCAGCTCCCTTGGACAGTACGTTACGAACACCGGGGAGCTGTTTTTT. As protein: CASSSLGQYVTNTGELFF.